The present TCR beta chain was sequenced within a study of human thymus T cells. Resected material from corrective heart surgery provided the thymus tissue analysed. Samples came from healthy Finnish infants during open corrective cardiac surgery. V lost 1 base to trimming and J lost 6 bases; unmatched junction nucleotides: 6. This CDR3 region has 14 residues. Germline-derived CDR1 and CDR2 are SGHDT and YYEEEE. The assay was immunoSEQ multiplex PCR, and TCRdb's table has in-frame clones only and misses some. In the table there are some 120,000 clones, 90% to 95% of which are singletons. The TCR sequence derives from a boy younger than two with a congenital heart defect but otherwise immunologically healthy. Input material: thymus tissue. V gene TRBV5-6 combines with J gene TRBJ2-7, with 8 bases matching TRBD1. The CDR3 sequence is CASSLRQGSGEQYF. As DNA, the CDR3 is TGTGCCAGCAGCTTGCGACAGGGGAGCGGCGAGCAGTACTTC.